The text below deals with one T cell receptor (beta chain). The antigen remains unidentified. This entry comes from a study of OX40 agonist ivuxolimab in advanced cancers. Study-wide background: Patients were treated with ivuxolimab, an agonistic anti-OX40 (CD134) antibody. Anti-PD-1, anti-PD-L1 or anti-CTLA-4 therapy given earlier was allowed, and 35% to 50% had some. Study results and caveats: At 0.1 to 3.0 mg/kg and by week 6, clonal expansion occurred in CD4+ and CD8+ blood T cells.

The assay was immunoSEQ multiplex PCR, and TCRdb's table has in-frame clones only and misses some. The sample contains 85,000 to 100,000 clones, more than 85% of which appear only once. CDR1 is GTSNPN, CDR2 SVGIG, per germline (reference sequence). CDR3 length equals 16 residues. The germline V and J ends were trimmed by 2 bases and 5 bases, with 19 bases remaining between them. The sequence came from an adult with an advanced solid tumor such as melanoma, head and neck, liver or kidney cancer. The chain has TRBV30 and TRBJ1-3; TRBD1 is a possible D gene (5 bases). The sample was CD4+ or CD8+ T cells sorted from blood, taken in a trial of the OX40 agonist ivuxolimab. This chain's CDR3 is CAWSRLVRTQRNTIYF. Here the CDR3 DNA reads TGTGCCTGGAGTAGGTTGGTTAGGACACAGCGAAACACCATATATTTT.